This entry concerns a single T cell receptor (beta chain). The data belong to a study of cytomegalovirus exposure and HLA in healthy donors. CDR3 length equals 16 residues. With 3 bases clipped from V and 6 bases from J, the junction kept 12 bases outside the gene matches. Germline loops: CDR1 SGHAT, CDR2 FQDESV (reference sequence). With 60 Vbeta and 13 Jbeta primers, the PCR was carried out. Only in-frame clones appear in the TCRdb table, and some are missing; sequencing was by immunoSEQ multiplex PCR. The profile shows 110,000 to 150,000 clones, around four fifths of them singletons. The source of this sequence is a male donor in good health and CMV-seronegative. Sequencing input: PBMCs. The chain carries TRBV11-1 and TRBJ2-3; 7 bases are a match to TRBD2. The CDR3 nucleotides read TGTGCCAGCAGCTTTGCCCCTAGCGGCCCCTGGGATACGCAGTATTTT. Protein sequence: CASSFAPSGPWDTQYF.